This TCR beta chain was retrieved from a study of shared clonotypes between healthy human individuals. CD45RO-negative cells were positively selected for CCR7, leaving out terminally differentiated effector memory CD45RA+ cells. Between the trimmed V and J ends, which lost 3 bases and 2 bases, there was a span of 8 bases. The germline V gene encodes CDR1 LNHDA and CDR2 SQIVND (reference sequence). CDR3 length equals 13 residues. The method was immunoSEQ multiplex PCR; TCRdb's version includes in-frame clones alone and lacks a portion of them. The sample lists more than 2 million clones; about 95% were seen once.

This receptor was obtained from a man aged 18 to 29 in good health. The chain combines TRBV19 with TRBJ2-7; D is unclear. Input material: naive CD8+ T cells sorted from blood. The CDR3 region is CASSMGIPYEQYF. In DNA, the CDR3 is TGTGCCAGTAGTATGGGGATCCCCTACGAGCAGTACTTC.